The T cell receptor (beta chain) under discussion was sequenced for a study of blood T cell repertoires in COVID-19. Study-level information: The origin of the acute and convalescent COVID-19 samples was the United States, Italy and Spain. The cDNA or gDNA used as material had been derived from T cells, B-cell-depleted T cells, or PBMCs.

V shed 7 bases, J shed 1 base, and the junction held 10 bases outside the gene matches. The CDR3 runs to 17 residues. From germline, CDR1 is SNHLY and CDR2 FYNNEI. As processed by the authors: Estimated nucleated cell counts came from reference gene primer amplification. The assay was immunoSEQ multiplex PCR, and TCRdb's table has in-frame clones only and misses some. The DNA gave D and trimming, while V, J and clone size come from that table. The table has about 250,000 clones, around four fifths seen once. J is TRBJ1-2 and V is TRBV2; TRBD1 aligns across 12 bases. The TCR was taken from a woman aged 70-85 years with acute or convalescent COVID-19. The sample consisted of peripheral blood. The CDR3 sequence: CASNGGTGGDYNYGYTF. DNA for the CDR3: TGTGCCAGCAACGGCGGGACAGGGGGCGACTATAACTATGGCTACACCTTC.